One and the same sample provided the 12 T cell receptor beta chains below, sequenced in a study of somatic mutations in cytotoxic T cells in rheumatoid arthritis. TCRdb's table, derived via immunoSEQ multiplex PCR, lists solely in-frame clones and lacks some. The sample gives about 2,100 clones, about 85% of which show up once; approximately 41% is in the top ten. Sequences were obtained from CD8+ T cells sorted from blood. These receptors originate from a man in his sixties with rheumatoid arthritis.

The DNA of the CDR3 is TGTGCCAGCAGAGCTACAGGGTTACGGAATGGCTACACCTTC. This sequence encodes CASRATGLRNGYTF. The genes are TRBV2 and TRBJ1-2; D is possibly TRBD1 (6 bases). Trimming pared 6 bases from V and 6 bases from J, leaving 17 bases between. CDR1 and CDR2 from the germline V gene are SNHLY and FYNNEI. The CDR3 length is 14 residues.

The V gene is TRBV19, the J gene TRBJ1-4, with D possibly being TRBD1 (5 bases). Trimming took off 3 bases at V and 7 bases at J, with 18 bases between the two ends. Germline-derived CDR1 and CDR2 are LNHDA and SQIVND (reference sequence). The CDR3 is made up of 16 amino acids. CDR3 sequence reads: CASSIESESTGEKLFF. In nucleotides, the CDR3 is TGTGCCAGTAGTATCGAATCCGAGAGTACAGGTGAAAAACTGTTTTTT.

The chain couples TRBV28 to TRBJ1-4; D unclear. V dropped 2 bases and J dropped 7 bases, with 14 bases sitting between them. Germline V gene lookup returns CDR1 MDHEN and CDR2 SYDVKM. The CDR3 covers 15 residues. The CDR3 spells CASSLIAVFSEKLFF. The CDR3 nucleotides are TGTGCCAGCAGTTTAATCGCGGTTTTTAGTGAAAAACTGTTTTTT.

This chain uses TRBV6-6 with TRBJ2-2, with 8 positions matching TRBD1. The germline V gene encodes CDR1 MNHNY and CDR2 SVGAGI (reference sequence). The V gene end was trimmed by 5 bases and the J gene end by 7 bases; junction bases not matched to a gene: 9. This CDR3 has 15 residues. The CDR3 DNA reads as TGTGCCAGCAGTACCTGGACAGGGTTTGACGGGGAGCTGTTTTTT. Its translation is CASSTWTGFDGELFF.

This clone was observed a few times. The J gene is TRBJ2-1, the V gene TRBV7-2, with 7 bases matching TRBD2. CDR3 size: 12 residues. Germline CDR1 SGHTA, CDR2 FQGNSA. Trimming removed 5 bases from V and 14 bases from J; junction bases left unmatched: 9. Here the CDR3 DNA reads TGTGCCAGCAGCACCATGGGAGGGGCCAAGTTCTTC. This codes for CASSTMGGAKFF.

The V and J genes are TRBV5-1 and TRBJ2-2, with D maybe TRBD1 (6 bases). Deletions cut 4 bases from V and 4 bases from J, with 11 bases between. Germline V gives CDR1 SGHRS, CDR2 YFSETQ. This CDR3 spans 14 amino acids. The CDR3 protein is CASSLLGATGELFF. The DNA of the CDR3 is TGCGCCAGCAGCCTACTGGGGGCCACCGGGGAGCTGTTTTTT.

The J gene is TRBJ2-7, the V gene TRBV19; 7 positions agree with TRBD1. Germline assignment: CDR1 LNHDA and CDR2 SQIVND (reference sequence). There are 13 residues in the CDR3. The V and J ends lost 3 bases and 3 bases, in that order; junction bases with no gene match: 2. CDR3 bases: TGTGCCAGTAGTATCGCAGGGGGCTACGAGCAGTACTTC. It yields the protein CASSIAGGYEQYF.

The V call is TRBV6-6, the J call TRBJ1-2, with 7 bases lining up with TRBD1. Germline trimming cut 2 bases from V and 5 bases from J; bases unmatched to any gene: 11. Germline loops: CDR1 MNHNY, CDR2 SVGAGI (reference sequence). This CDR3 is 16 amino acids long. In nucleotides, the CDR3 is TGTGCCAGCAGTTACGGCAACAGGGGTCTGAATTATGGCTACACCTTC. Encoded protein: CASSYGNRGLNYGYTF.

The gene calls are TRBV4-3 and TRBJ2-2, with D possibly TRBD2 on 7 matching bases. In germline, CDR1 is LGHNA, CDR2 YSLEER. V was cut by 0 bases and J by 5 bases, with 19 bases left in between. The CDR3 length is 18 residues. The CDR3 DNA follows: TGCGCCAGCAGCCAAGATGCCCTTGGGAGGGGGGGTACCGGGGAGCTGTTTTTT. It codes for CASSQDALGRGGTGELFF.

The genes are TRBV2 and TRBJ1-1, with 7 bases that match TRBD1. CDR1 SNHLY and CDR2 FYNNEI come from the germline V gene. This CDR3 spans 14 amino acids. Trimming cost V 4 bases and J 5 bases; bases outside gene matches: 7. CDR3 residues: CASSVEGARTEAFF. The CDR3 nucleotides read TGTGCCAGCAGTGTGGAGGGGGCGCGTACTGAAGCTTTCTTT. The full variable domain, in which reference TRBV2 and TRBJ1-1 provide the parts outside the CDR3, is EPEVTQTPSHQVTQMGQEVILRCVPISNHLYFYWYRQILGQKVEFLVSFYNNEISEKSEIFDDQFSVERPDGSNFTLKIRSTKLEDSAMYFCASSVEGARTEAFFGQGTRLTVV.

This chain links TRBV6-5 with TRBJ2-1; D may be TRBD1 (6 bases). This CDR3 is 12 amino acids long. Per the germline V gene, CDR1 is MNHEY and CDR2 is SVGAGI. V shed 2 bases and J shed 9 bases, with 8 bases lying between them. CDR3 protein: CASSYGGTEQFF. As DNA, the CDR3 is TGTGCCAGCAGTTACGGGGGCACTGAGCAGTTCTTC.

The J gene is TRBJ2-3, the V gene TRBV2; 7 bases align to TRBD2. CDR3 length equals 17 residues. Trimming at V came to 3 bases and at J to 0 bases, leaving 9 bases not matched to a gene. Germline CDR1 reads SNHLY; CDR2 reads FYNNEI. CDR3 DNA sequence: TGTGCCAGCAGTGAGACGGGGGGACGCCCTAGCACAGATACGCAGTATTTT. Protein product: CASSETGGRPSTDTQYF.